This TCR beta chain is from a study of CD4 T cells in relation to SARS-CoV-2 and coronaviruses. There are 15 residues in the CDR3. J gave up 2 bases and V 5 bases, and 7 bases lay outside the gene matches. Germline values: CDR1 SEHNR, CDR2 FQNEAQ (reference sequence). The unexposed donors gave CD4+ T cells in about 2010-2019, prior to COVID-19. The cells were cultured for about ten days before CD4+ T cells were isolated. TCRdb's copy holds only in-frame clones and misses some; the assay was immunoSEQ multiplex PCR. The profile shows approximately 16,000 clones, roughly 71% of them singletons. On this clone itself: Its antigen remains unknown.

V gene TRBV7-9 combines with J gene TRBJ2-3; 7 nucleotides line up with TRBD2. The sample was CD4+ T cells from PBMCs, cultured in vitro. The sequence was obtained from a human donor in good health. CDR3 loop: CASSTGLVTTDTQYF. The CDR3 DNA follows: TGTGCCAGCAGCACAGGACTAGTCACCACAGATACGCAGTATTTT.